These 25 T cell receptor beta chains were all obtained from the same sample, sequenced in a study of cytomegalovirus exposure and HLA in healthy donors. Primers for the PCR totalled 60 Vbeta and 13 Jbeta. Assay: immunoSEQ multiplex PCR; the TCRdb copy retains only in-frame clones and omits some. The sample has 100,000 or so clones; 75% to 85% are singletons. Sequenced material: PBMCs. The receptors derive from a man aged 30 to 45 in good health and CMV-seronegative.

This rearrangement joins TRBV6-5 to TRBJ2-3, with TRBD2 matching 13 bases. Germline trimming cut 6 bases from V and 13 bases from J; bases unmatched to any gene: 13. The CDR3 covers 15 residues. Germline values: CDR1 MNHEY, CDR2 SVGAGI. DNA for the CDR3: TGTGCCAGCAGAGGACTAGCGGGAGACCCTCCTCTGGAGTATTTT. Its protein product is CASRGLAGDPPLEYF.

The chain uses TRBV6-5 and TRBJ1-1; 11 positions agree with TRBD1. V shed 6 bases, J shed 3 bases, and the junction held 3 bases outside the gene matches. This CDR3 is 14 amino acids long. Germline V gene lookup returns CDR1 MNHEY and CDR2 SVGAGI. CDR3 sequence: CASRDRGRDTEAFF. In nucleotides, the CDR3 is TGTGCCAGCAGGGACAGGGGGCGAGACACTGAAGCTTTCTTT.

This clone was counted a few times. The rearrangement uses TRBV19 and TRBJ1-4, with 8 bases lining up with TRBD1. This CDR3 is built from 15 residues. V lost 7 bases to trimming and J lost 9 bases; unmatched junction nucleotides: 13. Germline V gene lookup returns CDR1 LNHDA and CDR2 SQIVND (reference sequence). The CDR3 nucleotides are TGTGCCAGTACACCGCGGACAGGGAGGAATCAAAAACTGTTTTTT. Translated, it gives CASTPRTGRNQKLFF.

The chain combines TRBV28 with TRBJ2-5, with 7 bases lining up with TRBD2. Germline V gives CDR1 MDHEN, CDR2 SYDVKM. The length of the CDR3 is 17 residues. J was trimmed by 4 bases and V by 6 bases; bases with no gene match: 17. CDR3 coding DNA: TGTGCCAGCAGGCCTATATCGAGGACTAGAACGAGAGAGACCCAGTACTTC. Protein product: CASRPISRTRTRETQYF.

V usage is TRBV7-9 and J usage is TRBJ1-2; 9 nucleotides align to TRBD1. Trimming at V came to 7 bases and at J to 3 bases, leaving 6 bases not matched to a gene. Germline loops: CDR1 SEHNR, CDR2 FQNEAQ (reference sequence). The CDR3 extends over 14 amino acids. The DNA for the CDR3 is TGTGCCAGCAAGGGACAGGGATGGGACTATGGCTACACCTTC. Its protein product is CASKGQGWDYGYTF.

The genes are TRBV5-1 and TRBJ2-2, with 7 bases that match TRBD1. Trimming took 3 bases from V and 1 from J; bases not matched to a gene: 3. The germline V gene has CDR1 SGHRS and CDR2 YFSETQ. The CDR3 loop spans 15 amino acids. CDR3 coding DNA: TGCGCCAGCAGCTCCGGACAGGAGAACACCGGGGAGCTGTTTTTT. Its translation is CASSSGQENTGELFF.

The chain recombines TRBV30 with TRBJ2-3, with D perhaps matching TRBD2 (6 bases). The CDR3 is 18 residues long. V was pared by 2 bases and J by 2 bases, with 23 bases between. Germline V gives CDR1 GTSNPN, CDR2 SVGIG (reference sequence). The CDR3 DNA is TGTGCCTGGAGTAAAGGGGCAGATAACGCGGGGTCCACAGATACGCAGTATTTT. Encoded protein: CAWSKGADNAGSTDTQYF.

V usage is TRBV19 and J usage is TRBJ1-5, with TRBD1 identical over 7 bases. The ends lost 5 bases at V and 0 bases at J; junction bases unmatched: 7. The CDR3 has 16 residues. Germline V gene lookup returns CDR1 LNHDA and CDR2 SQIVND (reference sequence). CDR3 bases: TGTGCCAGTAGTTCCACAGGGGCACTTAGCAATCAGCCCCAGCATTTT. Amino acids: CASSSTGALSNQPQHF.

This chain links TRBV13 with TRBJ1-5, with 7 bases aligning to TRBD1. Germline trimming cut 1 base from V and 4 bases from J; bases unmatched to any gene: 1. Germline CDR1 reads PRHDT; CDR2 reads FYEKMQ (reference sequence). This CDR3 comprises 14 residues. CDR3 sequence (DNA): TGTGCCAGCAGCTTAGAGGGGGCTAATCAGCCCCAGCATTTT. Translation gives CASSLEGANQPQHF.

This chain joins TRBV15 and TRBJ2-5; D possibly corresponds to TRBD2 (6 bases). Germline loops: CDR1 LNHNV, CDR2 YYDKDF (reference sequence). The CDR3 is 13 residues long. Trimming removed 4 bases from V and 3 bases from J, with 9 bases in between. In nucleotides, the CDR3 is TGTGCCACCAGCAATCCGGGGGAAGAGACCCAGTACTTC. Encoded protein: CATSNPGEETQYF.

This sequence joins TRBV30 and TRBJ2-3; D might be TRBD1 (6 bases). Germline lookup yields CDR1 GTSNPN and CDR2 SVGIG (reference sequence). Trimming took 2 bases from V and 5 from J, leaving 26 bases between them. This CDR3 is built from 18 residues. This chain's CDR3 is CAWSLQVGTIIDKDTQYF. CDR3 sequence (DNA): TGTGCCTGGAGTCTTCAAGTCGGGACAATCATCGATAAAGATACGCAGTATTTT.

A few counts support this clone. The chain has TRBV5-3 and TRBJ2-7; D is possibly TRBD2 (5 bases). TRBV5-3 is filed as an ORF, its function uncertain. The V gene lost 0 bases and the J gene lost 4 bases, with 5 bases spanning the gap. CDR3 size: 12 residues. The DNA of the CDR3 is TGTGCCAGAAGCTTGGGCGGGTACGAGCAGTACTTC. Protein: CARSLGGYEQYF.

V is TRBV7-2 and J is TRBJ2-7, with 10 nucleotides matching TRBD2. Germline V gene sequence: CDR1 SGHTA, CDR2 FQGNSA. V gave up 1 base and J gave up 4 bases; unmatched junction bases: 10. The CDR3 loop spans 17 amino acids. For the CDR3, the DNA is TGTGCCAGCAGCTTAGTTCAACTAGCGGGGAGTCATTACGAGCAGTACTTC. It codes for CASSLVQLAGSHYEQYF.

The chain combines TRBV7-9 with TRBJ2-1; 8 bases are a match to TRBD1. Germline CDR1 is SEHNR and CDR2 is FQNEAQ (reference sequence). This CDR3 contains 15 residues. J was trimmed by 3 bases and V by 7 bases; bases with no gene match: 8. The CDR3 DNA reads TGTGCCAGCACCCTGGGGGACAGGATCTACAATGAGCAGTTCTTC. This translates into CASTLGDRIYNEQFF.

The J gene is TRBJ2-1, the V gene TRBV13, with D possibly TRBD2 on 6 matching bases. CDR1 is PRHDT and CDR2 is FYEKMQ in the germline V gene (reference sequence). V was trimmed by 6 bases and J by 0 bases, leaving 12 bases between them. The CDR3 has 15 residues. The CDR3 DNA reads as TGTGCCAGCAGAGGAACCGGGAGCTCCTACAATGAGCAGTTCTTC. Its translation is CASRGTGSSYNEQFF.

This clone was recorded a few times. This chain links TRBV6-5 with TRBJ1-5; no definite D call. Germline CDR1 reads MNHEY; CDR2 reads SVGAGI. The ends were cut back, 7 bases at V and 4 bases at J, with 14 bases in the middle. The CDR3 spans 14 residues. As DNA, the CDR3 is TGTGCCAGCACCCCAAGTGGTGAGAATCAGCCCCAGCATTTT. It specifies CASTPSGENQPQHF.

This rearrangement joins TRBV7-6 to TRBJ2-1; D is perhaps TRBD1 (6 bases). Between the trimmed V and J ends, which lost 1 base and 4 bases, there was a span of 11 bases. The germline gives CDR1 SGHVS, CDR2 FNYEAQ. The CDR3 extends over 15 amino acids. CDR3 residues: CASSLETGQYNEQFF. CDR3 DNA: TGTGCCAGCAGCTTAGAAACAGGGCAATACAATGAGCAGTTCTTC.

The V gene is TRBV6-5, the J gene TRBJ2-5, with D possibly matching TRBD2 (6 bases). The length of the CDR3 is 14 residues. The germline V gene encodes CDR1 MNHEY and CDR2 SVGAGI. Trimming took off 7 bases at V and 5 bases at J, with 17 bases between the two ends. CDR3 loop: CASTTLSGQETQYF. The DNA of the CDR3 is TGTGCCAGCACTACCCTTAGCGGTCAGGAGACCCAGTACTTC.

This chain connects TRBV7-9 to TRBJ2-5, with D perhaps matching TRBD2 (7 bases). Trimming left V 3 bases short and J 5 bases short, with 10 bases between. The CDR3 spans 13 residues. Looked up from germline, CDR1 is SEHNR and CDR2 is FQNEAQ (reference sequence). The CDR3 loop is CASSLRGGETQYF. The CDR3 DNA is TGTGCCAGCAGCTTGAGGGGGGGGGAGACCCAGTACTTC.

The V and J genes are TRBV28 and TRBJ1-5; 8 bases match TRBD1. The germline V gene encodes CDR1 MDHEN and CDR2 SYDVKM. Unmatched junction bases numbered 15, after V lost 8 bases and J lost 6 bases. The CDR3 length is 16 residues. CDR3 nucleotides: TGTGCCAGCCAACCCCCGGGACAGGAGTACAGTCAGCCCCAGCATTTT. It encodes CASQPPGQEYSQPQHF.

The rearrangement links TRBV5-1 to TRBJ1-6; D not certain. The CDR3 spans 17 residues. V was cut by 3 bases and J by 0 bases, with 13 bases left in between. Germline values: CDR1 SGHRS, CDR2 YFSETQ. The CDR3 DNA sequence: TGCGCCAGCAGCTATCGCAGTCCTAGCTCCTATAATTCACCCCTCCACTTT. Its translation: CASSYRSPSSYNSPLHF.

The chain links TRBV18 to TRBJ1-5; 9 nucleotides line up with TRBD1. CDR3 length: 15 amino acids. CDR1 KGHSH and CDR2 LQKENI come from the germline V gene. Unmatched junction bases numbered 4, after V lost 3 bases and J lost 4 bases. The CDR3 spells CASSPRQGGNQPQHF. Written as DNA, the CDR3 is TGTGCCAGCTCACCTCGACAGGGGGGGAATCAGCCCCAGCATTTT.

This chain connects TRBV19 to TRBJ2-1, with 9 bases matching TRBD1. The CDR3 loop spans 13 amino acids. Per germline, CDR1 LNHDA and CDR2 SQIVND (reference sequence). With 5 bases clipped from V and 7 bases from J, the junction kept 3 bases outside the gene matches. CDR3 sequence reads: CASSPGQGNEQFF. CDR3 sequence (DNA): TGTGCCAGTAGTCCGGGACAGGGAAATGAGCAGTTCTTC.

This clone is a singleton in its sample. The chain recombines TRBV19 with TRBJ1-2, with 8 bases identical to TRBD1. V lost 5 bases to trimming and J lost 8 bases; unmatched junction nucleotides: 10. CDR3 length: 14 amino acids. Germline V gives CDR1 LNHDA, CDR2 SQIVND (reference sequence). As DNA, the CDR3 is TGTGCCAGTAGTTTCATGCAGGGGGCGCGAGGCTACACCTTC. Translated, it gives CASSFMQGARGYTF. Full variable domain (outside the CDR3, taken from reference TRBV19 and TRBJ1-2): DGGITQSPKYLFRKEGQNVTLSCEQNLNHDAMYWYRQDPGQGLRLIYYSQIVNDFQKGDIAEGYSVSREKKESFPLTVTSAQKNPTAFYLCASSFMQGARGYTFGSGTRLTVV.

The chain uses TRBV4-1 and TRBJ2-2, with 7 bases matching TRBD1. From germline, CDR1 is MGHRA and CDR2 YSYEKL. After removal of 3 bases from V and 0 bases from J, the junction contained 4 bases not matched to a gene. The CDR3 loop spans 16 amino acids. The CDR3 is CASSQETGSNTGELFF. The CDR3 nucleotides read TGCGCCAGCAGCCAGGAGACAGGGTCGAACACCGGGGAGCTGTTTTTT.